This paragraph reports one TCR beta chain. The PCR contained 60 Vbeta and 13 Jbeta primers. Libraries were prepared by immunoSEQ multiplex PCR; TCRdb keeps only in-frame clonotypes and omits some of them. This sample yields about 100,000 clones, of which around 79% are seen a single time; less than 15% belongs to the top ten. This specimen belongs to a study of cytomegalovirus exposure and HLA in healthy donors. Per germline, CDR1 SGHRS and CDR2 YFSETQ. This CDR3 is built from 14 residues. V lost 1 base to trimming and J lost 5 bases; unmatched junction nucleotides: 1. This TCR was sampled from a woman between 70 and 85 years old in good health and CMV-seropositive. What was sequenced was PBMCs. The chain couples TRBV5-1 to TRBJ2-1, with 9 bases that match TRBD1. The CDR3 DNA reads as TGCGCCAGCAGCTTGAGGACAGGGGACAATGAGCAGTTCTTC. It yields the protein CASSLRTGDNEQFF.